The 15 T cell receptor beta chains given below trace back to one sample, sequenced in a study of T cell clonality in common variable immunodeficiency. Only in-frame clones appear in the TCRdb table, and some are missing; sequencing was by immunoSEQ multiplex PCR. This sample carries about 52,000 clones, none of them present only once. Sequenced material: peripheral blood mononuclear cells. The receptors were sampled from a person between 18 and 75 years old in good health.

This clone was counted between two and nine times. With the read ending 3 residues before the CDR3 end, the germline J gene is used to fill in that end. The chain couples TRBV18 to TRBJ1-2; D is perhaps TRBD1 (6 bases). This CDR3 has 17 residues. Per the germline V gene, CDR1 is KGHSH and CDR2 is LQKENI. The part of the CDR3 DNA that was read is TGTGCCAGCTCAGTGAGCGGGGTCCACCCTGGGGACAATGAC. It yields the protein CASSVSGVHPGDND. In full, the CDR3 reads CASSVSGVHPGDNDYTF.

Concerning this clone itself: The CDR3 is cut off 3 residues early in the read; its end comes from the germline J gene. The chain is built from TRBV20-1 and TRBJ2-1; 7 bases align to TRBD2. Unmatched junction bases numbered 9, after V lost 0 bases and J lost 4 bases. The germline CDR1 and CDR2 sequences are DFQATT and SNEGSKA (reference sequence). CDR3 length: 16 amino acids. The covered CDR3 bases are TGCAGTGCTAGAGACCCCGGGACTATGTATTACAATGAG. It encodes CSARDPGTMYYNE. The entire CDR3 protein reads CSARDPGTMYYNEQFF.

CDR3 sequence reads: CASSPAPLQISGYTF. The covered CDR3 bases are TGCGCCAGCAGCCCCGCACCGCTACAGATATCTGGC. V is TRBV5-1 and J is TRBJ1-2; no definite D call. The CDR3 end falls 3 residues outside the read, so it is completed with the germline J gene. Trimming removed 4 bases at V and 7 bases at J, with 20 bases between. The germline V gene has CDR1 SGHRS and CDR2 YFSETQ. The CDR3 totals 15 residues.

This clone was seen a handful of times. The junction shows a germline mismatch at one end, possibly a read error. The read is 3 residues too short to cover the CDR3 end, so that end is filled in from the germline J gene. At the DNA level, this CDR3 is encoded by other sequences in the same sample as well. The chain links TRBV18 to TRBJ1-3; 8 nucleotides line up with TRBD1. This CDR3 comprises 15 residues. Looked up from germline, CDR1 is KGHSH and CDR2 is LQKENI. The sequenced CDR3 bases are TGTGCCAGCTCACCGGGACAGGCCGTGATGGACACT. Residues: CASSPGQAVMDT. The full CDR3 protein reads CASSPGQAVMDTIYF.

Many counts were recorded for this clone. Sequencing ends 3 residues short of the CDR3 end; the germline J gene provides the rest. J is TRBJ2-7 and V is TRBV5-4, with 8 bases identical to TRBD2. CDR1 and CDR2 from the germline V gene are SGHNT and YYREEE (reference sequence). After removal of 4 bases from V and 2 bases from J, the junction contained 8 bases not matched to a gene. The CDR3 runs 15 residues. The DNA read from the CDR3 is TGTGCCAGCAGCCGTAAGCGGGAGACCCCCTACGAG. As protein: CASSRKRETPYE. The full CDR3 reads CASSRKRETPYEQYF.

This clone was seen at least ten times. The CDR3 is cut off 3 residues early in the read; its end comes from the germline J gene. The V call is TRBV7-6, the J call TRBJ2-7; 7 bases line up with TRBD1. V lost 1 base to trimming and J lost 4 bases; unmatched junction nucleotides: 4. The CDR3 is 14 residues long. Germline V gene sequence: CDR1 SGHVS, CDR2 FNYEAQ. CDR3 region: CASSLGGGTYEQYF. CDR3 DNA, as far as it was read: TGTGCCAGCAGCTTAGGAGGGGGCACGTACGAG.

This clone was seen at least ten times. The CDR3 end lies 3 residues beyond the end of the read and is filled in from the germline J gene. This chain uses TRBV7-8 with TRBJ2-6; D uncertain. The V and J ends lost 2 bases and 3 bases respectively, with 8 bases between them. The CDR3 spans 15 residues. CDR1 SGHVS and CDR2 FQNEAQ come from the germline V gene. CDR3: CASSLTGDGANVLTF. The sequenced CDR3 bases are TGTGCCAGCAGCTTAACGGGTGATGGGGCCAACGTC.

The sequenced part of the CDR3 DNA is TGTGCCAGTTGTCTGAGATATACCTACGAC. Its protein product is CASCLRYTYD. The complete CDR3 protein is CASCLRYTYDYTF. The chain links TRBV19 to TRBJ1-2; D is unclear. The sequenced fragment ends 3 residues before the CDR3 boundary, so the rest is inferred from the germline J gene. CDR1 and CDR2 from the germline V gene are LNHDA and SQIVND (reference sequence). The CDR3 consists of 13 residues.

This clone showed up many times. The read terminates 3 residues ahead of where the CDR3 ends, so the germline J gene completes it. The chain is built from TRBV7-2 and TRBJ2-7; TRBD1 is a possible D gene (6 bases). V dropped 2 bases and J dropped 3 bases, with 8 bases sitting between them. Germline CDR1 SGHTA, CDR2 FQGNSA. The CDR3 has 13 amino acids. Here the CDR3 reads CASSLTQGYEQYF. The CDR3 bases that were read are TGTGCCAGCAGCTTAACACAGGGCTACGAG. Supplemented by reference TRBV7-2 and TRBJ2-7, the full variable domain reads GAGVSQSPSNKVTEKGKDVELRCDPISGHTALYWYRQSLGQGLEFLIYFQGNSAPDKSGLPSDRFSAERTGGSVSTLTIQRTQQEDSAVYLCASSLTQGYEQYFGPGTRLTVT.

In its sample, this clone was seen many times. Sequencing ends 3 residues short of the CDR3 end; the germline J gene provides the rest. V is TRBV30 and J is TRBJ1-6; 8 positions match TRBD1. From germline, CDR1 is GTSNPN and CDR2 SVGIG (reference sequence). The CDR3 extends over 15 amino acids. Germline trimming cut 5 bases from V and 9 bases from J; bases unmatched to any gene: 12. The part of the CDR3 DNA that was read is TGTGCCTGGGAAAACTCGGACAGGGATAGTTCACCC. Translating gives CAWENSDRDSSP. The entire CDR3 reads CAWENSDRDSSPLHF.

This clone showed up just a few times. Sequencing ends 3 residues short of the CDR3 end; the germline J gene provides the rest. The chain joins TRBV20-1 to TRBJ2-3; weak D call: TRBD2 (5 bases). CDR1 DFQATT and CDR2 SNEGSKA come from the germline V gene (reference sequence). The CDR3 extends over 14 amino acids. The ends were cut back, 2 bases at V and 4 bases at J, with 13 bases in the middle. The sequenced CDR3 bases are TGCAGTGCTAGACTAGCTGTGGTTGCAGATACG. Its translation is CSARLAVVADT. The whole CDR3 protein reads CSARLAVVADTQYF.

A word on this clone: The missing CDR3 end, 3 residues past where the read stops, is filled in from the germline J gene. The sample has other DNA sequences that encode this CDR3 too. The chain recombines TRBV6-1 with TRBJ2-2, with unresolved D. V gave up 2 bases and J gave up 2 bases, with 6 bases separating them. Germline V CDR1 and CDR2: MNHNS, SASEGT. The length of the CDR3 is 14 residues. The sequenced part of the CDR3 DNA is TGTGCCAGCAGTGAAAGGCAAAACACCGGGGAG. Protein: CASSERQNTGE. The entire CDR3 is CASSERQNTGELFF.

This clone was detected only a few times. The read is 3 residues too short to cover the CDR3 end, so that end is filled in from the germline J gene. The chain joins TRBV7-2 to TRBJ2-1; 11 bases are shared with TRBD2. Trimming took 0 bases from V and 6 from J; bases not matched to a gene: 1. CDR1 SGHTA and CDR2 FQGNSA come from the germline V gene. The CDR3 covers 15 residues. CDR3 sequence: CASSLASGRANEQFF. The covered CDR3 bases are TGTGCCAGCAGCTTAGCTAGCGGGAGGGCCAATGAG.

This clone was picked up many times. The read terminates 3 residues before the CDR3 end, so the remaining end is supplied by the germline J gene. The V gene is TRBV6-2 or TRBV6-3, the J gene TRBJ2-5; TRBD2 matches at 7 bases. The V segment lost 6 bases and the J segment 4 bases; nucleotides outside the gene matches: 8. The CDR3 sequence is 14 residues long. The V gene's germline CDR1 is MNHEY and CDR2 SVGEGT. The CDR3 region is CASRGGWVGETQYF. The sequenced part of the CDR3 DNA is TGTGCCAGCAGGGGGGGGTGGGTAGGAGAGACC.

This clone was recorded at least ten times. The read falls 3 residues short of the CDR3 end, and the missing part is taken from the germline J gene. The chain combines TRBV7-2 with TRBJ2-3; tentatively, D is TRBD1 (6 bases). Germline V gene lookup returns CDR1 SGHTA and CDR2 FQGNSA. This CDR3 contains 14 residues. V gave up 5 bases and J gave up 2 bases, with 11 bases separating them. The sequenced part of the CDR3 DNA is TGTGCCAGCAGCCGGACAGACTACACAGATACG. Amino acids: CASSRTDYTDT. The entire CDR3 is CASSRTDYTDTQYF.